Below, 21 T cell receptor beta chains from the same sample are listed, as sequenced in a study of beta chain features in type 1 diabetes (dated by TCRdb to the late 2010s). The protocol used for the library was the immunoSEQ multiplex PCR assay. All of the isolated RNA was reverse transcribed with the High Capacity cDNA Reverse Transcription Kit, so expressed TCRB transcripts were sequenced. The clones in this table, taken by TCRdb from immuneACCESS, are in-frame only. Not every clone is retained; where verified, under half of the shortfall comes from an unresolved V gene, and the cause of the rest is unknown. This sample holds some 150,000 clones; about 7% were observed only once. The ten largest clones take up roughly 1.5% of the sample. Source material: central memory CD4+ T cells from blood. These receptors were collected from a woman in her 30s in good health.

This clone was detected a few times. This rearrangement joins TRBV5-1 to TRBJ2-5; D is perhaps TRBD2 (5 bases). Germline CDR1 is SGHRS and CDR2 is YFSETQ. Trimming shortened V by 3 bases and J by 3 bases, and 12 bases separated the two germline ends. This CDR3 comprises 14 residues. CDR3 amino acids: CASSYRAGEETQYF. CDR3 DNA: TGCGCCAGCAGCTATCGCGCGGGTGAAGAGACCCAGTACTTC.

The V and J genes are TRBV5-4 and TRBJ1-1, with TRBD1 identical over 9 bases. J lost 9 bases, V lost 4 bases, and 4 bases had no gene match. This CDR3 has 12 residues. Germline CDR1 and CDR2: SGHNT and YYREEE (reference sequence). CDR3 loop: CASSDTGGQAFF. CDR3 nucleotides: TGTGCCAGCAGCGACACAGGGGGCCAAGCTTTCTTT.

The table lists this clone with a few counts. This chain joins TRBV7-2 and TRBJ1-3; 7 bases match TRBD1. Germline CDR1 reads SGHTA; CDR2 reads FQGNSA. This CDR3 has 16 residues. Unmatched junction bases numbered 7, after V lost 5 bases and J lost 0 bases. The CDR3 DNA reads TGTGCCAGCAGCCCAGACCGGGACAGCTCTGGAAACACCATATATTTT. Protein: CASSPDRDSSGNTIYF.

This clone was detected only a few times. CDR3: CASSYERTYGYTF. The CDR3 bases are TGTGCCAGCAGTTACGAGAGAACGTATGGCTACACCTTC. The V gene is TRBV6-5, the J gene TRBJ1-2, with D hard to call. Germline loops: CDR1 MNHEY, CDR2 SVGAGI. The CDR3 runs to 13 residues. Trimming pared 2 bases from V and 5 bases from J, leaving 9 bases between.

The rearrangement links TRBV12-5 to TRBJ2-5; 9 nucleotides align to TRBD1. This CDR3 contains 13 residues. V lost 6 bases, J lost 5 bases, and 4 bases stayed unmatched. Germline V gene sequence: CDR1 LGHNT, CDR2 FRNRAP. CDR3 in amino acids: CASGTGQGETQYF. The CDR3 nucleotides are TGTGCTAGTGGCACGGGACAGGGTGAGACCCAGTACTTC. The entire variable domain, with the rest obtained from reference TRBV12-5 and TRBJ2-5, is as follows: DARVTQTPRHKVTEMGQEVTMRCQPILGHNTVFWYRQTMMQGLELLAYFRNRAPLDDSGMPKDRFSAEMPDATLATLKIQPSEPRDSAVYFCASGTGQGETQYFGPGTRLLVL.

This clone turned up a few times. The chain employs TRBV21-1 and TRBJ1-4; TRBD1 is the table's D call and was not checked against the DNA. TRBV21-1 is given as a pseudogene. The CDR3 spans 16 residues. CDR3 bases: TGTGCCAGCAGCAAATTTCTGGACAGATTTAATGAAAAACTGTTTTTT. Translated, it gives CASSKFLDRFNEKLFF.

This chain links TRBV7-9 with TRBJ2-1; TRBD1 matches 7 bases. The CDR3 runs to 15 residues. J was trimmed by 9 bases and V by 5 bases; bases with no gene match: 13. Looked up from germline, CDR1 is SEHNR and CDR2 is FQNEAQ (reference sequence). The CDR3 loop is CASSPPSGTAAEQFF. CDR3 in DNA: TGTGCCAGCAGCCCACCCTCCGGGACAGCGGCTGAGCAGTTCTTC.

In its sample, this clone was seen a few times. V gene TRBV7-2 combines with J gene TRBJ1-5; D remains unclear. The germline gives CDR1 SGHTA, CDR2 FQGNSA. The CDR3 contains 13 residues. V lost 2 bases and J lost 1, with 3 bases in between. CDR3 residues: CASSLSSNQPQHF. The DNA of the CDR3 is TGTGCCAGCAGCTTATCAAGCAATCAGCCCCAGCATTTT.

This clone has a count of ten or more. V gene TRBV2 combines with J gene TRBJ2-7; TRBD1 aligns across 7 bases. This CDR3 comprises 18 residues. Trimming at V came to 2 bases and at J to 3 bases, leaving 16 bases not matched to a gene. CDR1 is SNHLY, CDR2 FYNNEI, per germline. Written as DNA, the CDR3 is TGTGCCAGCAGTGAACAAGGCCGTGACAGGGTTGCAAGCTACGAGCAGTACTTC. Encoded protein: CASSEQGRDRVASYEQYF.

This clone has more than one count but fewer than ten. The chain couples TRBV9 to TRBJ2-5; TRBD1 agrees at 8 bases. V lost 4 bases and J lost 1; bases outside the gene matches: 12. The CDR3 sequence is 17 residues long. Germline V gene data show CDR1 as SGDLS and CDR2 as YYNGEE. CDR3 sequence reads: CASSPIPQGAGQETQYF. DNA for the CDR3: TGTGCCAGCAGCCCAATTCCCCAGGGGGCAGGCCAAGAGACCCAGTACTTC.

This rearrangement joins TRBV4-2 to TRBJ2-3, with D possibly being TRBD2 (6 bases). From germline, CDR1 is LGHNA and CDR2 YNFKEQ. Trimming left V 0 bases short and J 2 bases short, with 15 bases between. This CDR3 contains 17 residues. The CDR3 DNA follows: TGTGCCAGCAGCCAAGATGTTACAGCGGGCTACACAGATACGCAGTATTTT. It specifies CASSQDVTAGYTDTQYF.

The rearrangement uses TRBV15 and TRBJ2-1; no clear D. The germline CDR1 and CDR2 sequences are LNHNV and YYDKDF (reference sequence). The CDR3 has 14 amino acids. V lost 0 bases to trimming and J lost 6 bases, with 9 bases between them. The CDR3 nucleotides read TGTGCCACCAGCAGAGAGGTGACATTCAATGAGCAGTTCTTC. This sequence encodes CATSREVTFNEQFF.

This clone was observed a handful of times. This CDR3 reads CASSLMLAGPRDSYEQYF. CDR3 sequence (DNA): TGCGCCAGCAGCTTGATGCTAGCGGGACCGCGGGACTCCTACGAGCAGTACTTC. The genes are TRBV5-1 and TRBJ2-7, with 9 bases identical to TRBD2. The V and J ends lost 1 base and 0 bases, in that order; junction bases with no gene match: 11. This CDR3 is 18 amino acids long. Germline lookup yields CDR1 SGHRS and CDR2 YFSETQ.

The V and J genes are TRBV18 and TRBJ1-2, with D unresolved. The germline CDR1 and CDR2 sequences are KGHSH and LQKENI. CDR3 length: 11 amino acids. The ends were cut back, 4 bases at V and 8 bases at J, with 8 bases in the middle. Written as DNA, the CDR3 is TGTGCCAGCTCACGTGAGGTCGGCTACACCTTC. It encodes CASSREVGYTF.

This chain joins TRBV2 and TRBJ2-7; D is perhaps TRBD1 (7 bases). Germline V gene sequence: CDR1 SNHLY, CDR2 FYNNEI. The germline V and J ends were trimmed by 3 bases and 8 bases, with 11 bases remaining between them. The CDR3 runs 12 residues. The CDR3 loop is CASSEAGQKQYF. CDR3 in DNA: TGTGCCAGCAGTGAGGCGGGACAGAAGCAGTACTTC.

V usage is TRBV4-2 and J usage is TRBJ2-1; 11 bases fit TRBD2. The CDR3 length is 16 residues. Germline lookup yields CDR1 LGHNA and CDR2 YNFKEQ. With 1 base clipped from V and 10 bases from J, the junction kept 9 bases outside the gene matches. The CDR3 loop reads CASSQAAGTSGREQFF. CDR3 coding DNA: TGTGCCAGCAGCCAAGCGGCAGGGACTAGCGGTCGAGAGCAGTTCTTC.

V and J are TRBV5-1 and TRBJ2-5; D might be TRBD2 (5 bases). The germline V gene encodes CDR1 SGHRS and CDR2 YFSETQ. CDR3 length: 16 amino acids. V dropped 0 bases and J dropped 0 bases, with 12 bases sitting between them. CDR3 in DNA: TGCGCCAGCAGCTTGGGGCAGACGGGGTACCAAGAGACCCAGTACTTC. Translation: CASSLGQTGYQETQYF.

The rearrangement links TRBV5-6 to TRBJ2-1; 15 bases are a match to TRBD2. CDR1 and CDR2 (germline): SGHDT, YYEEEE. There are 19 residues in the CDR3. V lost 5 bases and J lost 1; bases outside the gene matches: 10. CDR3 nucleotide sequence: TGTGCCAGCAGGTTCGGACTAGCGGGAGGGCCGGGGTCCTACAATGAGCAGTTCTTC. Translating gives CASRFGLAGGPGSYNEQFF.

The chain employs TRBV4-3 and TRBJ1-1, with a possible D match to TRBD1 (5 bases). The CDR3 runs 13 residues. V lost 1 base and J 6 bases, leaving 9 bases between the germline ends. From germline, CDR1 is LGHNA and CDR2 YSLEER. CDR3 in amino acids: CASSQVWGAEAFF. The CDR3 DNA reads as TGCGCCAGCAGCCAAGTCTGGGGGGCTGAAGCTTTCTTT.

The V and J genes are TRBV27 and TRBJ2-7; weak D call: TRBD2 (5 bases). This CDR3 region has 13 residues. Germline values: CDR1 MNHEY, CDR2 SMNVEV (reference sequence). V shed 7 bases and J shed 6 bases, with 16 bases lying between them. CDR3 nucleotides: TGTGCCAGCAAGCGGCAGGACTCTGGCGAGCAGTACTTC. Amino acid sequence: CASKRQDSGEQYF.

The chain employs TRBV11-2 and TRBJ2-7, with 9 bases that match TRBD1. Germline CDR1 reads SGHAT; CDR2 reads FQNNGV. Trimming cost V 5 bases and J 7 bases; bases outside gene matches: 6. The CDR3 length is 13 residues. CDR3 amino acids: CASSQNRGREQYF. In DNA form, the CDR3 reads TGTGCCAGCAGCCAGAACAGGGGGCGGGAGCAGTACTTC.